The table lists the clone carrying this TCR beta chain with a count of one. Its antigen is unidentified. The CDR3 covers 16 residues. Per germline, CDR1 SNHLY and CDR2 FYNNEI. V lost 8 bases and J 9 bases, leaving 23 bases between the germline ends. This sample is part of a study of T cell repertoires in cytomegalovirus infection. Findings of the study overall: Identification of carriers of CMV plus the relevant HLA was achieved through cumulative public TCR beta family frequency.

TCRdb ran MiXCR on the reads and lists one entry per CDR3 protein. The sample records 400,000 or so distinct CDR3 sequences, 25% to 40% being singletons. The TCR sequence derives from a human donor in good health (CMV status not recorded). Some clones in this sample may be carry-over from other donors' samples. The rearrangement uses TRBV2 and TRBJ1-6, with D possibly being TRBD1 (5 bases). Sequenced: PBMCs. CDR3 loop: CASGRDTGTNSSPLHF. CDR3 DNA sequence: TGTGCCAGCGGCCGAGATACCGGGACCAACAGTTCACCCCTCCACTTT.